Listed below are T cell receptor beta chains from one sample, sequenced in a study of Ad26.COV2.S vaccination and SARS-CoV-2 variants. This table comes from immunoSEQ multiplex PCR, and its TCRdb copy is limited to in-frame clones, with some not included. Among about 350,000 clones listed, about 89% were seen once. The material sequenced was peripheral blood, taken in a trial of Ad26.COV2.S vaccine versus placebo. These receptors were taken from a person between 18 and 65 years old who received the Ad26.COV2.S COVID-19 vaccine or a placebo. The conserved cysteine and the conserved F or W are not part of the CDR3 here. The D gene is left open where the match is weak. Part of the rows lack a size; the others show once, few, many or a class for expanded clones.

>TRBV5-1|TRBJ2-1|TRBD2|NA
ASSLGEGEQF
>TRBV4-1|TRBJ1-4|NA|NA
ASSQGYDASNEKLF
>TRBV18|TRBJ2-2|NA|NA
ASSPSGRTGELF
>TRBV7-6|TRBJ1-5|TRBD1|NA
ASSRRQGGNQPQH
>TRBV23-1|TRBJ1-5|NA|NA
ASSQLVRAFNQPQH
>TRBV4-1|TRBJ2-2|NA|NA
ASSPGQGTGELF
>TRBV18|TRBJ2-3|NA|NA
ASSPPSTGRTDTQY
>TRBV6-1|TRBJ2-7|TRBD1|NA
ASSGGTGGSLYEQY
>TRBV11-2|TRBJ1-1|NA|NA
ASTLGGYNTEAF
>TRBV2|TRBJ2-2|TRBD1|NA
ASTHGQGRTGELF
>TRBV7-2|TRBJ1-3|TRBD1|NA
ASSLVPGGGNTIY
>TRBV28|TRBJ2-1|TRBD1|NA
ASSLSYRDSEQF
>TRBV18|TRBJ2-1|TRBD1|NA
ASSSAGTGGANEQF
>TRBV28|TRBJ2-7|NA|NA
ASSQFGTGRHEQY
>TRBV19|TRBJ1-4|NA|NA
ASSINLATNEKLF
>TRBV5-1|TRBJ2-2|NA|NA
ASSLEVGMVTGELF
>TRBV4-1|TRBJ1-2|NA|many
ASSQGRTADPYYGYT
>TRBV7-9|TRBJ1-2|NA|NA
ASSRTDYGYT
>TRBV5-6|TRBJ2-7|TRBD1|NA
ASSSRTGGSYEQY
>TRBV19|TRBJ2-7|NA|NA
ASKMTGTSYEQY
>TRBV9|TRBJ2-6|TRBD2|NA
ASSVGLSGRASGANVLT
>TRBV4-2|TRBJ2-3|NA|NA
ASSREGTDTQY
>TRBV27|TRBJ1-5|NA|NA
ASSLHESNQPQH
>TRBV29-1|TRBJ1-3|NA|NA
SVTTQGGGNTIY
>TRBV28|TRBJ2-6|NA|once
ASSLTPGANVLT
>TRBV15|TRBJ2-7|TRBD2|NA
ATSKGTSGPYEQY
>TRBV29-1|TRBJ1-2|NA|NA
SVEAGRGWNGYT
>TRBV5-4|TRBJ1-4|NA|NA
ASSSRGDEKLF